Below, 21 T cell receptor beta chains from the same sample are listed, as sequenced in a study of chemoradiotherapy in HPV16-positive cancers. TCRdb keeps only in-frame clones here, not all; method: immunoSEQ multiplex PCR. The table shows roughly 3,500 clones, with approximately 94% occurring only once. The sample was taken from a patient who underwent chemoradiotherapy. The receptor source for this set is a human donor with HPV-associated anogenital cancer.

This clone was recorded only once. This rearrangement joins TRBV11-2 to TRBJ2-1, with 14 bases that match TRBD2. The V and J ends lost 5 bases and 10 bases, in that order; junction bases with no gene match: 7. This CDR3 region has 15 residues. Germline V lookup: CDR1 SGHAT, CDR2 FQNNGV. The CDR3 DNA is TGTGCCAGCAGCCCACCGGGACTAGCGGGGGTAGAGCAGTTCTTC. Its translation: CASSPPGLAGVEQFF.

The CDR3: CASSEGDRAFF. As DNA, the CDR3 is TGTGCCAGCAGTGAGGGTGACAGGGCGTTCTTC. The rearrangement links TRBV2 to TRBJ2-1; 7 bases match TRBD1. Germline V CDR1 and CDR2: SNHLY, FYNNEI. The CDR3 consists of 11 residues. V dropped 3 bases and J dropped 15; count of bases not matched to a gene: 5. The full variable domain, in which reference TRBV2 and TRBJ2-1 provide the parts outside the CDR3, is EPEVTQTPSHQVTQMGQEVILRCVPISNHLYFYWYRQILGQKVEFLVSFYNNEISEKSEIFDDQFSVERPDGSNFTLKIRSTKLEDSAMYFCASSEGDRAFFGPGTRLTVL.

The chain is built from TRBV20-1 and TRBJ2-5; D might be TRBD2 (5 bases). The CDR3 is 11 residues long. Germline lookup yields CDR1 DFQATT and CDR2 SNEGSKA (reference sequence). Trimming removed 6 bases from V and 7 bases from J, with 12 bases in between. CDR3 coding DNA: TGCAGTGCCACGCGGGCTGGGACCCAGTACTTC. This translates into CSATRAGTQYF.

The gene calls are TRBV6-1 and TRBJ1-2, with D hard to call. This CDR3 has 15 residues. In germline, CDR1 is MNHNS, CDR2 SASEGT. V shed 3 bases and J shed 0 bases, with 11 bases lying between them. DNA of the CDR3: TGTGCCAGCAGTGACAGCGGAATCGCTAACTATGGCTACACCTTC. It yields the protein CASSDSGIANYGYTF.

The rearrangement uses TRBV28 and TRBJ1-1, with no clear D. The CDR3 extends over 16 amino acids. The V gene lost 2 bases and the J gene lost 1 base, with 14 bases spanning the gap. From germline, CDR1 is MDHEN and CDR2 SYDVKM. DNA for the CDR3: TGTGCCAGCAGTTTAAACCCGGTTGGTTCGAACACTGAAGCTTTCTTT. Protein: CASSLNPVGSNTEAFF.

The chain uses TRBV9 and TRBJ1-1, with D possibly TRBD1 on 6 matching bases. This CDR3 has 13 residues. Trimming removed 3 bases from V and 3 bases from J, with 9 bases in between. Germline V CDR1 and CDR2: SGDLS, YYNGEE. As DNA, the CDR3 is TGTGCCAGCAGCGAACAGGGCTACACTGAAGCTTTCTTT. Its translation: CASSEQGYTEAFF. Complete variable domain (other parts from reference TRBV9 and TRBJ1-1): DSGVTQTPKHLITATGQRVTLRCSPRSGDLSVYWYQQSLDQGLQFLIQYYNGEERAKGNILERFSAQQFPDLHSELNLSSLELGDSALYFCASSEQGYTEAFFGQGTRLTVV.

CDR3 protein: CASSLISGGFTDTQYF. The DNA of the CDR3 is TGCGCCAGCAGCTTGATTAGCGGGGGGTTCACAGATACGCAGTATTTT. The chain recombines TRBV5-1 with TRBJ2-3, with 10 nucleotides matching TRBD2. The junction had 4 bases not matched to a gene; V was cut back by 1 base and J by 2 bases. This CDR3 region has 16 residues. CDR1 and CDR2 from the germline V gene are SGHRS and YFSETQ. The full variable domain, its missing parts supplied by reference TRBV5-1 and TRBJ2-3, is KAGVTQTPRYLIKTRGQQVTLSCSPISGHRSVSWYQQTPGQGLQFLFEYFSETQRNKGNFPGRFSGRQFSNSRSEMNVSTLELGDSALYLCASSLISGGFTDTQYFGPGTRLTVL.

This clone was seen a single time. The chain couples TRBV6-1 to TRBJ2-3, with D hard to call. The CDR3 has 12 amino acids. Per germline, CDR1 MNHNS and CDR2 SASEGT. V dropped 7 bases and J dropped 5 bases, with 10 bases sitting between them. The chain's CDR3 is CASNPSEDTQYF. DNA of the CDR3: TGTGCCAGCAATCCCTCGGAAGATACGCAGTATTTT.

This sequence joins TRBV27 and TRBJ1-6; no firm D call. CDR1 is MNHEY, CDR2 SMNVEV, per germline (reference sequence). Deletions cut 3 bases from V and 6 bases from J, with 15 bases between. The CDR3 extends over 16 amino acids. The CDR3 coding sequence is TGTGCCAGCAGTTTGTCCGGCGTGTCTTTTAATTCACCCCTCCACTTT. This gives the protein CASSLSGVSFNSPLHF.

The chain couples TRBV19 to TRBJ1-5; tentatively, D is TRBD1 (5 bases). V shed 5 bases and J shed 0 bases, with 14 bases lying between them. Germline V lookup: CDR1 LNHDA, CDR2 SQIVND (reference sequence). The CDR3 sequence is 16 residues long. This chain's CDR3 is CASSPQTVYSNQPQHF. DNA for the CDR3: TGTGCCAGTAGTCCCCAGACAGTGTATAGCAATCAGCCCCAGCATTTT.

This clone occurred once. CDR3 sequence (DNA): TGCGCCAGCAGTGAAGAAAACGCGGGAAACACCATATATTTT. Its protein is CASSEENAGNTIYF. The genes are TRBV10-1 and TRBJ1-3, with no clear D. Germline V gene data show CDR1 as WNHNN and CDR2 as SYGVQD (reference sequence). The CDR3 extends over 14 amino acids. Trimming left V 3 bases short and J 4 bases short, with 10 bases between.

The chain employs TRBV12-5 and TRBJ1-5; D is perhaps TRBD1 (6 bases). Germline V gene data show CDR1 as LGHNT and CDR2 as FRNRAP. V was shortened by 4 bases and J by 6 bases, with 22 bases between the two germline ends. CDR3 size: 17 residues. CDR3 nucleotide sequence: TGTGCTAGTGGTTCTCCCTGGACAGCCCAGGGAGGTCAGCCCCAGCATTTT. It translates to CASGSPWTAQGGQPQHF. The variable domain in full, completed from reference TRBV12-5 and TRBJ1-5, reads DARVTQTPRHKVTEMGQEVTMRCQPILGHNTVFWYRQTMMQGLELLAYFRNRAPLDDSGMPKDRFSAEMPDATLATLKIQPSEPRDSAVYFCASGSPWTAQGGQPQHFGDGTRLSIL.

J is TRBJ2-3 and V is TRBV5-6; possible D gene TRBD1, 6 bases. Trimming pared 4 bases from V and 1 base from J, leaving 13 bases between. The CDR3 has 15 amino acids. Germline V gene lookup returns CDR1 SGHDT and CDR2 YYEEEE. CDR3 amino acids: CASSQQGLGTDTQYF. CDR3 nucleotide sequence: TGTGCCAGCAGCCAACAGGGCTTGGGCACAGATACGCAGTATTTT.

The rearrangement joins TRBV4-1 to TRBJ1-1; D is ambiguous. This CDR3 comprises 13 residues. Trimming took 4 bases from V and 1 from J, leaving 7 bases between them. The V gene's germline CDR1 is MGHRA and CDR2 YSYEKL. DNA of the CDR3: TGCGCCAGCAGCCCCGAAGGGAACACTGAAGCTTTCTTT. Its translation is CASSPEGNTEAFF.

The chain uses TRBV6-6 and TRBJ1-4; weak D call: TRBD1 (5 bases). V dropped 2 bases and J dropped 3 bases, with 13 bases sitting between them. CDR1 MNHNY and CDR2 SVGAGI come from the germline V gene (reference sequence). This CDR3 comprises 16 residues. CDR3 region: CASSYNGAEANEKLFF. CDR3 sequence (DNA): TGTGCCAGCAGTTACAATGGGGCTGAAGCTAATGAAAAACTGTTTTTT.

The chain recombines TRBV5-6 with TRBJ1-2; no reliable D call. V was pared by 6 bases and J by 7 bases, with 19 bases between. This CDR3 contains 14 residues. Germline V gene data show CDR1 as SGHDT and CDR2 as YYEEEE. In nucleotides, the CDR3 is TGTGCCAGCATCCCCCAAGGGCAGGCGCCTGGCTACACCTTC. Its translation: CASIPQGQAPGYTF.

This chain links TRBV2 with TRBJ2-1, with TRBD2 matching over 16 bases. V was clipped by 6 bases and J by 12 bases; unmatched bases: 14. CDR1 is SNHLY and CDR2 is FYNNEI in the germline V gene. This CDR3 is 17 amino acids long. The CDR3 spells CASSRWPGTSGGAGQFF. For the CDR3, the DNA is TGTGCCAGCAGCCGTTGGCCCGGGACTAGCGGGGGGGCGGGGCAGTTCTTC. The variable domain in full, completed from reference TRBV2 and TRBJ2-1, reads EPEVTQTPSHQVTQMGQEVILRCVPISNHLYFYWYRQILGQKVEFLVSFYNNEISEKSEIFDDQFSVERPDGSNFTLKIRSTKLEDSAMYFCASSRWPGTSGGAGQFFGPGTRLTVL.

This clone was recorded a few times. The V call is TRBV4-1, the J call TRBJ1-6; possibly TRBD1 for D (5 bases). CDR3 length: 16 amino acids. V gave up 2 bases and J gave up 7 bases, with 15 bases separating them. Germline-derived CDR1 and CDR2 are MGHRA and YSYEKL. Here the CDR3 DNA reads TGCGCCAGCAGCCAACCACGTACGCAGGGAAATTCACCCCTCCACTTT. Amino acid sequence: CASSQPRTQGNSPLHF.

This clone is a singleton in its sample. The chain couples TRBV7-3 to TRBJ1-1; TRBD1 might be the D (6 bases). Looked up from germline, CDR1 is SGHTA and CDR2 is FQGTGA. Trimming took off 5 bases at V and 8 bases at J, with 12 bases between the two ends. The CDR3 spans 12 residues. CDR3 DNA: TGTGCCAGCAGCGGGTCTCAGGGGGAAGCTTTCTTT. This translates into CASSGSQGEAFF.

CDR3 region: CASSLALQETQYF. The CDR3, as DNA: TGTGCCAGCAGCTTGGCGTTACAAGAGACCCAGTACTTC. This chain joins TRBV5-4 and TRBJ2-5; no clear D. The CDR3 is 13 amino acids. Trimming pared 0 bases from V and 2 bases from J, leaving 5 bases between. Germline V gives CDR1 SGHNT, CDR2 YYREEE (reference sequence).

The CDR3 reads CASSPYDSTYEQYF. The CDR3 nucleotides are TGTGCCAGCAGCCCCTACGACAGCACCTACGAGCAGTACTTC. The rearrangement joins TRBV7-8 to TRBJ2-7, with D perhaps matching TRBD1 (5 bases). From germline, CDR1 is SGHVS and CDR2 FQNEAQ. This CDR3 has 14 residues. Trimming removed 5 bases at V and 2 bases at J, with 13 bases between. Using reference TRBV7-8 and TRBJ2-7 for the parts outside the CDR3, the full variable domain is GAGVSQSPRYKVAKRGQDVALRCDPISGHVSLFWYQQALGQGPEFLTYFQNEAQLDKSGLPSDRFFAERPEGSVSTLKIQRTQQEDSAVYLCASSPYDSTYEQYFGPGTRLTVT.